These 28 T cell receptor beta chains were all obtained from the same sample, sequenced in a study of blood T cell repertoires in COVID-19. Data came from immunoSEQ multiplex PCR; TCRdb stores just in-frame clones and leaves some out. This sample has roughly 670,000 clones, with about nine tenths found just once. Sequenced sample: peripheral blood. The receptors originated from a woman between 18 and 29 years old with acute or convalescent COVID-19.

The chain joins TRBV24-1 to TRBJ2-3; TRBD2 matches 12 bases. V was pared by 5 bases and J by 6 bases, with 5 bases of the junction left unmatched. In germline, CDR1 is KGHDR, CDR2 SFDVKD. The CDR3 spans 15 residues. The CDR3, as DNA: TGTGCCACCAGTGCACTAGCGGGGGGCGGGGATACGCAGTATTTT. This gives the protein CATSALAGGGDTQYF.

This chain links TRBV6-2 or TRBV6-3 with TRBJ2-2, with 11 nucleotides matching TRBD2. Germline values: CDR1 MNHEY, CDR2 SVGEGT. The CDR3 is 17 residues long. J was trimmed by 1 base and V by 5 bases; bases with no gene match: 6. CDR3 amino acids: CASSTRLAGQNTGELFF. The CDR3 nucleotides read TGTGCCAGCAGTACCCGACTAGCGGGACAGAACACCGGGGAGCTGTTTTTT.

J is TRBJ2-2 and V is TRBV9, with TRBD1 matching 8 bases. The CDR3 is made up of 14 amino acids. Germline trimming cut 7 bases from V and 6 bases from J; bases unmatched to any gene: 8. Germline V CDR1 and CDR2: SGDLS, YYNGEE. In DNA, the CDR3 is TGTGCCAGCGCCGGATCGGACAGGGCCGGGGAGCTGTTTTTT. Protein product: CASAGSDRAGELFF.

The rearrangement uses TRBV24-1 and TRBJ2-2; D uncertain. V was shortened by 2 bases and J by 6 bases, with 9 bases between the two germline ends. Germline assignment: CDR1 KGHDR and CDR2 SFDVKD. The CDR3 spans 14 residues. CDR3 in amino acids: CATSDSLGAGELFF. In DNA form, the CDR3 reads TGTGCCACCAGTGATTCATTGGGCGCCGGGGAGCTGTTTTTT.

This clone occurred a few times. DNA of the CDR3: TGTGCCAGCAGCTTGGTAGGAGACTCCTATGGCTACACCTTC. The encoded protein is CASSLVGDSYGYTF. This sequence joins TRBV5-4 and TRBJ1-2, with D unclear. V was clipped by 0 bases and J by 4 bases, with 10 bases between them. CDR1 and CDR2 from the germline V gene are SGHNT and YYREEE (reference sequence). The CDR3 runs to 14 residues. Looking up the rest from reference TRBV5-4 and TRBJ1-2 gives the full variable domain: ETGVTQSPTHLIKTRGQQVTLRCSSQSGHNTVSWYQQALGQGPQFIFQYYREEENGRGNFPPRFSGLQFPNYSSELNVNALELDDSALYLCASSLVGDSYGYTFGSGTRLTVV.

V and J are TRBV9 and TRBJ2-5; 11 nucleotides align to TRBD2. Unmatched junction bases numbered 5, after V lost 0 bases and J lost 4 bases. Germline CDR1 and CDR2: SGDLS and YYNGEE. This CDR3 spans 16 amino acids. CDR3 loop: CASSVEASGGPETQYF. CDR3 coding DNA: TGTGCCAGCAGCGTAGAGGCTAGCGGGGGGCCAGAGACCCAGTACTTC.

This chain uses TRBV29-1 with TRBJ1-2; 8 bases map to TRBD1. The ends lost 0 bases at V and 0 bases at J; junction bases unmatched: 3. The CDR3 loop spans 15 amino acids. The germline gives CDR1 SQVTM, CDR2 ANQGSEA. As DNA, the CDR3 is TGCAGCGTTGAAGATTTGACAGGGGCTAACTATGGCTACACCTTC. It specifies CSVEDLTGANYGYTF. The full variable domain, completed using reference TRBV29-1 and TRBJ1-2, is SAVISQKPSRDICQRGTSLTIQCQVDSQVTMMFWYRQQPGQSLTLIATANQGSEATYESGFVIDKFPISRPNLTFSTLTVSNMSPEDSSIYLCSVEDLTGANYGYTFGSGTRLTVV.

The chain is built from TRBV11-2 and TRBJ1-6; D is undetermined. Germline CDR1 and CDR2: SGHAT and FQNNGV. The CDR3 loop spans 19 amino acids. Trimming left V 2 bases short and J 9 bases short, with 26 bases between. The CDR3 sequence: CASSLLDSIPKAIFSPLHF. The CDR3 DNA follows: TGTGCCAGCAGCTTACTAGACTCTATCCCCAAGGCAATTTTTTCACCCCTCCACTTT. The full variable domain, its missing parts supplied by reference TRBV11-2 and TRBJ1-6, is EAGVAQSPRYKIIEKRQSVAFWCNPISGHATLYWYQQILGQGPKLLIQFQNNGVVDDSQLPKDRFSAERLKGVDSTLKIQPAKLEDSAVYLCASSLLDSIPKAIFSPLHFGNGTRLTVT.

The table lists this clone with a few counts. In DNA, the CDR3 is TGTGCCAGCAGCCCACAGGGTTACAGAAACACCATATATTTT. The encoded protein is CASSPQGYRNTIYF. The chain is built from TRBV7-2 and TRBJ1-3, with D possibly being TRBD1 (6 bases). Germline CDR1 SGHTA, CDR2 FQGNSA. The CDR3 is made up of 14 amino acids. Deletions cut 5 bases from V and 5 bases from J, with 13 bases between. Using reference TRBV7-2 and TRBJ1-3 for the parts outside the CDR3, the full variable domain is GAGVSQSPSNKVTEKGKDVELRCDPISGHTALYWYRQSLGQGLEFLIYFQGNSAPDKSGLPSDRFSAERTGGSVSTLTIQRTQQEDSAVYLCASSPQGYRNTIYFGEGSWLTVV.

V is TRBV6-5 and J is TRBJ2-1; tentative D call: TRBD1 (5 bases). This CDR3 has 15 amino acids. Germline CDR1 and CDR2: MNHEY and SVGAGI. V shed 6 bases and J shed 0 bases, with 12 bases lying between them. The CDR3 nucleotides are TGTGCCAGCAGCGGACAACCTGACTCCTACAATGAGCAGTTCTTC. Its translation: CASSGQPDSYNEQFF.

The chain recombines TRBV7-8 with TRBJ1-2; D might be TRBD1 (6 bases). This CDR3 contains 15 residues. The V gene's germline CDR1 is SGHVS and CDR2 FQNEAQ. Trimming left V 1 base short and J 4 bases short, with 13 bases between. The CDR3: CASSLEPGALYGYTF. Written as DNA, the CDR3 is TGTGCCAGCAGCTTAGAGCCAGGGGCACTCTATGGCTACACCTTC. The full variable domain, rest sourced from reference TRBV7-8 and TRBJ1-2, is GAGVSQSPRYKVAKRGQDVALRCDPISGHVSLFWYQQALGQGPEFLTYFQNEAQLDKSGLPSDRFFAERPEGSVSTLKIQRTQQEDSAVYLCASSLEPGALYGYTFGSGTRLTVV.

The rearrangement links TRBV7-6 to TRBJ1-1; 8 nucleotides agree with TRBD1. This CDR3 region has 16 residues. Germline V gene data show CDR1 as SGHVS and CDR2 as FNYEAQ. V lost 1 base, J lost 4 bases, and 8 bases stayed unmatched. DNA of the CDR3: TGTGCCAGCAGCTTAGGGCAGGGGGCGATGAGCACTGAAGCTTTCTTT. Translation gives CASSLGQGAMSTEAFF.

This chain uses TRBV5-4 with TRBJ1-6; D not certain. V lost 0 bases to trimming and J lost 10 bases, with 8 bases between them. Germline lookup yields CDR1 SGHNT and CDR2 YYREEE (reference sequence). This CDR3 comprises 13 residues. CDR3 sequence (DNA): TGTGCCAGCAGCTTGGACAGTGACTCACCCCTCCACTTT. It codes for CASSLDSDSPLHF.

This clone showed up just once. The V and J genes are TRBV27 and TRBJ2-5; 8 bases agree with TRBD1. With V trimmed by 3 bases and J by 5 bases, 5 bases remained unmatched. The CDR3 contains 14 residues. The germline V gene encodes CDR1 MNHEY and CDR2 SMNVEV (reference sequence). The CDR3 DNA follows: TGTGCCAGCAGTTTTTCAGGGGGCGGGGAGACCCAGTACTTC. Encoded protein: CASSFSGGGETQYF.

This chain uses TRBV2 with TRBJ1-1; perhaps TRBD1 as D (6 bases). The V end lost 6 bases, the J end lost 8 bases, and 10 bases lay between the germline ends. From germline, CDR1 is SNHLY and CDR2 FYNNEI. The CDR3 sequence is 11 residues long. In DNA form, the CDR3 reads TGTGCCAGCAGGGCCGACAGGGAAGCTTTCTTT. It translates to CASRADREAFF. Full variable domain (remainder filled in from reference TRBV2 and TRBJ1-1): EPEVTQTPSHQVTQMGQEVILRCVPISNHLYFYWYRQILGQKVEFLVSFYNNEISEKSEIFDDQFSVERPDGSNFTLKIRSTKLEDSAMYFCASRADREAFFGQGTRLTVV.

V usage is TRBV5-1 and J usage is TRBJ1-2; D unresolved. Germline V gene sequence: CDR1 SGHRS, CDR2 YFSETQ. This CDR3 contains 13 residues. The ends were cut back, 0 bases at V and 9 bases at J, with 12 bases in the middle. CDR3 loop: CASSLEDLISYTF. Here the CDR3 DNA reads TGCGCCAGCAGCTTGGAAGACTTGATTAGCTACACCTTC.

The rearrangement uses TRBV29-1 and TRBJ2-6, with D maybe TRBD1 (6 bases). V was shortened by 8 bases and J by 0 bases, with 14 bases between the two germline ends. Germline V gene data show CDR1 as SQVTM and CDR2 as ANQGSEA. There are 15 residues in the CDR3. The CDR3 coding sequence is TGCAGCTGCTCCGGGACAAGCTCTGGGGCCAACGTCCTGACTTTC. It codes for CSCSGTSSGANVLTF.

The chain uses TRBV7-3 and TRBJ2-1, with TRBD1 matching 7 bases. V shed 4 bases, J shed 1 base, and the junction held 4 bases outside the gene matches. The CDR3 length is 15 residues. Looked up from germline, CDR1 is SGHTA and CDR2 is FQGTGA. The chain's CDR3 is CASSSDRASYNEQFF. The CDR3 DNA is TGTGCCAGCAGCTCCGACAGGGCTTCCTACAATGAGCAGTTCTTC.

This rearrangement joins TRBV6-5 to TRBJ1-1, with a tentative D call TRBD1 (6 bases). Germline V CDR1 and CDR2: MNHEY, SVGAGI. The length of the CDR3 is 14 residues. Trimming cost V 6 bases and J 2 bases, with 13 bases left between them. The CDR3 here is CASRRTDLNTEAFF. The CDR3 DNA follows: TGTGCCAGCAGGAGGACAGACCTAAACACTGAAGCTTTCTTT.

V is TRBV6-5 and J is TRBJ2-7; 7 nucleotides agree with TRBD1. Germline V gene sequence: CDR1 MNHEY, CDR2 SVGAGI. The CDR3 sequence is 15 residues long. The trim removed 8 bases at V and 1 base at J, leaving 11 bases unmatched. CDR3 in DNA: TGTGCCAGCCACTCCACCGGGACAGCATCCTACGAGCAGTACTTC. This codes for CASHSTGTASYEQYF.

The chain joins TRBV24-1 to TRBJ1-1, with 9 bases aligning to TRBD1. The junction had 3 bases not matched to a gene; V was cut back by 3 bases and J by 8 bases. Germline V CDR1 and CDR2: KGHDR, SFDVKD. CDR3 length equals 13 residues. CDR3 in DNA: TGTGCCACCAGTGATATGACAGGGGGAGAAGCTTTCTTT. It specifies CATSDMTGGEAFF.

The chain carries TRBV9 and TRBJ2-2, with D perhaps matching TRBD1 (5 bases). The germline V gene encodes CDR1 SGDLS and CDR2 YYNGEE. The CDR3 consists of 14 residues. Between the trimmed V and J ends, which lost 3 bases and 3 bases, there was a span of 9 bases. For the CDR3, the DNA is TGTGCCAGCAGCGATTTCAGGGACACCGGGGAGCTGTTTTTT. Translated, it gives CASSDFRDTGELFF.

The chain is built from TRBV6-2 or TRBV6-3 and TRBJ2-3; 8 bases are shared with TRBD2. The V segment lost 6 bases and the J segment 1 base; nucleotides outside the gene matches: 12. The V gene's germline CDR1 is MNHEY and CDR2 SVGEGT. This CDR3 region has 17 residues. Here the CDR3 reads CASSTSLSGARTDTQYF. The CDR3 coding sequence is TGTGCCAGCAGCACCTCACTTAGCGGGGCCCGCACAGATACGCAGTATTTT.

This clone showed up just a few times. The chain combines TRBV29-1 with TRBJ2-3; 11 nucleotides agree with TRBD2. Germline V gives CDR1 SQVTM, CDR2 ANQGSEA. V lost 6 bases, J lost 0 bases, and 11 bases stayed unmatched. CDR3 length: 17 amino acids. CDR3 bases: TGCAGCGTATCCGGGACTAGCGGCTACCCTAGCACAGATACGCAGTATTTT. Translating gives CSVSGTSGYPSTDTQYF.

This chain links TRBV3-1 (or the pseudogene TRBV3-2) with TRBJ2-7, with 10 bases matching TRBD1. This CDR3 is built from 15 residues. Germline V gives CDR1 LGHDT, CDR2 YNNKEL (reference sequence). V trimming: 2 bases; J trimming: 6 bases; junction bases outside the gene matches: 7. The CDR3 DNA sequence: TGTGCCAGCAGCCAAACCGGACAGGGGGGCGGCGAGCAGTACTTC. The encoded protein is CASSQTGQGGGEQYF.

DNA for the CDR3: TGCGCCAGCAGCACCGGACAGGGGGCGCCCACTGAAGCTTTCTTT. This gives the protein CASSTGQGAPTEAFF. The chain recombines TRBV5-1 with TRBJ1-1; the match to TRBD1 covers 11 bases. CDR1 is SGHRS, CDR2 YFSETQ, per germline. V shed 4 bases, J shed 4 bases, and the junction held 6 bases outside the gene matches. The CDR3 is 15 residues long.

The rearrangement uses TRBV29-1 and TRBJ2-7; perhaps TRBD2 as D (5 bases). CDR3 length: 13 amino acids. CDR1 SQVTM and CDR2 ANQGSEA come from the germline V gene. Between the trimmed V and J ends, which lost 7 bases and 0 bases, there was a span of 13 bases. The CDR3 bases are TGCAGCGCCCAAGTCGGGAACTCCTACGAGCAGTACTTC. Residues: CSAQVGNSYEQYF.

In this sample, this clone turned up once. The chain carries TRBV5-5 and TRBJ2-2; possibly TRBD2 for D (6 bases). The germline gives CDR1 SGHKS, CDR2 YYEKEE (reference sequence). The CDR3 loop spans 14 amino acids. V lost 6 bases and J lost 10, with 19 bases in between. Here the CDR3 reads CASNKLTGVQELFF. CDR3 DNA sequence: TGTGCCAGCAACAAACTAACGGGGGTGCAGGAGCTGTTTTTT.